The table lists the clone carrying this T cell receptor (beta chain) with many counts. Its antigen is not known. This entry is derived from a study of T-cell reconstitution after alpha-beta-depleted transplantation in children. The CDR3 has 14 residues. The germline CDR1 and CDR2 sequences are SNHLY and FYNNEI. Trimming removed 4 bases from V and 5 bases from J, with 12 bases in between. Study-wide points: It was newly produced T cells that mostly accounted for T-cell counts and diversity one year after transplant. Expanded clones from the graft, numbering several hundred, reportedly supplied alpha-beta T cells about two months after transplant. It was surviving recipient T cells and thymic progenitors that gave some patients high TCRbeta diversity at day 60.

Construction of the TCRbeta library involved unique molecular identifiers. TCRdb analysed the PCR reads with MiXCR anew, one entry per CDR3 protein. This sample has approximately 630,000 distinct CDR3 sequences, with roughly 14% found just once. The clonotype was recovered from a girl under 10 years old with congenital amegakaryocytic thrombocytopenia, due to receive a stem cell transplant. This material consisted of PBMCs, taken before TCRalphabeta/CD19-depleted stem cell transplant. J is TRBJ2-1 and V is TRBV2; D is ambiguous. CDR3 sequence reads: CASSGSGFDNEQFF. The CDR3 region has the DNA TGTGCCAGCAGTGGCTCGGGTTTCGACAATGAGCAGTTCTTC.